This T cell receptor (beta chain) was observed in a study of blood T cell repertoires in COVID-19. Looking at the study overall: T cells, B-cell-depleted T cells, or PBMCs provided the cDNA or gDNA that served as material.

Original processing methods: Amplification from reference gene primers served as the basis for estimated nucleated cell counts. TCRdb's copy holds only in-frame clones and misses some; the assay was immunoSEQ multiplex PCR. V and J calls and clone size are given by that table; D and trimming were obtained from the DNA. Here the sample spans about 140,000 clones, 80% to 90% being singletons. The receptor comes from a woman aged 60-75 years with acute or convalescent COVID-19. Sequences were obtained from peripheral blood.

The CDR3 DNA follows: TGTGCCAGCAAAGAGGAGGGGACGACCTACGAGCAGTACTTC. Translated, it gives CASKEEGTTYEQYF. The V gene is TRBV19, the J gene TRBJ2-7, with D tentatively TRBD2 (6 bases). The CDR3 totals 14 residues. Germline V gene sequence: CDR1 LNHDA, CDR2 SQIVND (reference sequence). V was shortened by 9 bases and J by 2 bases, with 17 bases between the two germline ends.